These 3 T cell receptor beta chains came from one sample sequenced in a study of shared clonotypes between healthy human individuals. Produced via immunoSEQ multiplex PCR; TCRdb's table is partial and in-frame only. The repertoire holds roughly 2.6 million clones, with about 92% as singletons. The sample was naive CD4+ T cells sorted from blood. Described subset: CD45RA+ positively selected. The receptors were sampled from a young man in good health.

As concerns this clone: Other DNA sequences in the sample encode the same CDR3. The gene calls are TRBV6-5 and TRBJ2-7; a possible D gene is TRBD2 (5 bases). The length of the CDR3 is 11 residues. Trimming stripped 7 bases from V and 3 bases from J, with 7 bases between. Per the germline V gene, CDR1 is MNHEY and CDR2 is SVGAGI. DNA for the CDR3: TGTGCCAGCAAACGGGACTACGAGCAGTACTTC. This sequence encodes CASKRDYEQYF.

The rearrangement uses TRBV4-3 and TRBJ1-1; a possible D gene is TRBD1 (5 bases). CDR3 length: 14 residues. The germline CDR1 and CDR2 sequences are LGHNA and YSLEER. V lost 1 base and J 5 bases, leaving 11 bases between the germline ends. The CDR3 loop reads CASSQVTGLTEAFF. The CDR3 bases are TGCGCCAGCAGCCAAGTTACAGGCCTGACTGAAGCTTTCTTT.

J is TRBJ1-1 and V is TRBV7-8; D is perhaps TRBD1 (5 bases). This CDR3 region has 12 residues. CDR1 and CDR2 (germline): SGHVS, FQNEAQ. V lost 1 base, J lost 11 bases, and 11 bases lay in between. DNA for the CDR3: TGTGCCAGCAGCTTAGAGAGGGGAGAGGCTTTCTTT. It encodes CASSLERGEAFF. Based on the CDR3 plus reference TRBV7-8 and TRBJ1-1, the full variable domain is GAGVSQSPRYKVAKRGQDVALRCDPISGHVSLFWYQQALGQGPEFLTYFQNEAQLDKSGLPSDRFFAERPEGSVSTLKIQRTQQEDSAVYLCASSLERGEAFFGQGTRLTVV.